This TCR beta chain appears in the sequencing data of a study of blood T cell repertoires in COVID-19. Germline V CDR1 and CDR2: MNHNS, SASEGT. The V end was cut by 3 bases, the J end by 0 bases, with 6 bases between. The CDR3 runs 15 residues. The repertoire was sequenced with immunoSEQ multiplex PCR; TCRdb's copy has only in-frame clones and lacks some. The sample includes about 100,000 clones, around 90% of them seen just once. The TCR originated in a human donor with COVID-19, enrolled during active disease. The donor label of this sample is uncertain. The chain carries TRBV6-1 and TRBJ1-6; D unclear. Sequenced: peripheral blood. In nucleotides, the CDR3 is TGTGCCAGCAGTGAGTCCGTCTCCTATAATTCACCCCTCCACTTT. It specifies CASSESVSYNSPLHF.